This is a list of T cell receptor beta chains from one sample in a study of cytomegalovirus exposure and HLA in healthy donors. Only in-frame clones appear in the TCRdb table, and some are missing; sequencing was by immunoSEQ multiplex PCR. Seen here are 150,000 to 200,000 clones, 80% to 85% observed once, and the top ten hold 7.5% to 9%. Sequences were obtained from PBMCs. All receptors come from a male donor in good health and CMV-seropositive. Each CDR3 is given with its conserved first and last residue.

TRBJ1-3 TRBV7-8 CASSLAASGNTIYF
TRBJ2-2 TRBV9 CASSVPRDRNTGELFF
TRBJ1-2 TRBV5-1 CASSLAGTGTGTICYTF
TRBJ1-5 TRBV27 CASSLEGGIYQPQHF
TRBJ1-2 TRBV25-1 CASSESGDLYGYTF
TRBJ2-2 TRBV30 CAWSVKAGGELFF
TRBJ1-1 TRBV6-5 CASSYGQRTEAFF
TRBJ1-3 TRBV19 CASRTGITGNTIYF
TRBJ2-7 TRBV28 CASTTEASRGLGYEQYF
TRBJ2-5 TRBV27 CASSSGAGWVETQYF
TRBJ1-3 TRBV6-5 CASGATDLVDTIYF
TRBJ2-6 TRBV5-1 CATRPPGAHGANVLTF
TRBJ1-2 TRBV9 CASSVDPEGYGYTF
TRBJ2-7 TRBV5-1 CASSLALGLEINEQYF
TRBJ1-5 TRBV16 CASSQTAGSGQPQHF
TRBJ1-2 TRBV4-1 CASSQEQGANYGYTF
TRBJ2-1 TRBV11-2 CASSLGLYNEQFF
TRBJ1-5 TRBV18 CASSPQNNQPQHF
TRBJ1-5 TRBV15 CATSRDVQGQPQHF
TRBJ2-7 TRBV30 CAWSPGTGGGYEQYF
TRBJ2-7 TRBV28 CASSFGTRVEQYF
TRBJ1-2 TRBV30 CAWSVGFGVMGFTF
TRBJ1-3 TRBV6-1 CASTRQTNTIYF
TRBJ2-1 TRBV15 CATSKTGGYSYNEQFF
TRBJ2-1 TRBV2 CASALAEQFF
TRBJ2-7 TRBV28 CASSPISYEQYF
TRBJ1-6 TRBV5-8 CASSLVVFSYNSPLHF
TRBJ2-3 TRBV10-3 CAISPREADTQYF
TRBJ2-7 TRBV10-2 CASSEGTSGEQYF
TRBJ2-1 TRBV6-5 CASSRYANEQFF
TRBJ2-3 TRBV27 CASNPGTGSSTDTQYF
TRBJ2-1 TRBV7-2 CASSLMGQGNNEQFF
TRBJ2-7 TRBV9 CASSVHGAGEGSYEQYF
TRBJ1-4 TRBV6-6 CASSPANEKLFF
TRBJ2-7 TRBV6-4 CASSRVAGEDEQYF
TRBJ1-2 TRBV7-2 CASSLARAQKRYGYTF
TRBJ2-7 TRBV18 CASSPVASGGIYEQYF
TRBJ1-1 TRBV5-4 CASSLSPQNTEAFF
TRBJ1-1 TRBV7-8 CASSAGGGGYVEAFF
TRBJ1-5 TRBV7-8 CASSLDRESNQPQHF
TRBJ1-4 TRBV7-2 CASSTQGGGKLFF
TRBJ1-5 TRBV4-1 CASSQAPGQLEPQHF
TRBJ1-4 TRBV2 CASSPGGLGEKLFF
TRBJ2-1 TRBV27 CASSLGQFFSYNEQFF